This entry concerns a single TCR beta chain. Its antigen is not known. The data were taken from a study of CD8 T cells in ankylosing spondylitis. General observations from the study: Clones linked with disease were CD8+ and fairly uncommon in the peripheral blood. What seemed typical of ankylosing spondylitis blood was a TCR beta motif built from 8 or 9 highly homologous variants.

Preparation of TCR beta libraries was done by quantitative 5'-RACE with molecular barcodes. Via MiXCR, TCRdb re-called the 5' RACE reads, giving one row per CDR3 protein. The sample has around 300,000 distinct CDR3 sequences; approximately 14% are singletons. V was pared by 5 bases and J by 5 bases, with 13 bases of the junction left unmatched. The CDR3 contains 16 residues. The gene calls are TRBV12-3 or TRBV12-4 and TRBJ2-5; 8 bases line up with TRBD2. The sequenced sample consisted of blood, either unsorted or a sorted T cell fraction (not recorded which). The origin of this receptor is a male donor with ankylosing spondylitis or in good health (not recorded which). CDR3 DNA sequence: TGTGCCAGCAGTCCCTTGGCGTCGGGGGGGCACGAGACCCAGTACTTC. This sequence encodes CASSPLASGGHETQYF.